A selection of T cell receptor beta chains follows, all from one sample in a study of T-cell memory formation after mild COVID-19. Each CDR3 protein gets one entry after TCRdb re-called the 5' RACE reads with MiXCR. The repertoire holds just under 550,000 distinct CDR3 sequences, with over 20% as singletons. The source material was PBMCs or a T cell subset sorted from them (not recorded which). Source of these receptors: an adult woman who had mild COVID-19 (a few samples of this study predate the infection). Cell type and time point are not known. CDR3s include the opening cysteine and the closing phenylalanine or tryptophan. Fields, in order: D gene, J gene, V gene, clone size, CDR3 protein, CDR3 DNA. The D gene is left open where the match is weak. Not all rows give a size; the values are once, few, many and, for expanded clones, a class.

-	TRBJ2-3	TRBV6-5	-	CASSYSATGSAGTQYF	TGTGCCAGCAGTTACTCCGCGACAGGATCGGCAGGGACGCAGTATTTT
TRBD1	TRBJ1-1	TRBV14	-	CASSQGYRGRDTEAFF	TGTGCCAGCAGCCAAGGCTACAGGGGCAGGGACACTGAAGCTTTCTTT
-	TRBJ1-2	TRBV7-2	-	CASSKGQREGYTF	TGTGCCAGCAGCAAGGGCCAGCGGGAGGGCTACACCTTC
-	TRBJ2-7	TRBV14	-	CASSLFGSPYEQYF	TGTGCCAGCAGCCTCTTCGGTTCACCCTACGAGCAGTACTTC
-	TRBJ2-6	TRBV7-6	few	CASSLDAGSGANVLTF	TGTGCCAGCAGCCTCGATGCGGGATCCGGGGCCAACGTCCTGACTTTC
-	TRBJ1-2	TRBV30	-	CAWSVNRAGLGYGYTF	TGTGCCTGGAGTGTAAATCGCGCGGGGCTTGGCTATGGCTACACCTTC
-	TRBJ2-7	TRBV12-3/TRBV12-4	-	CASSFQGIGHSLYEQYF	TGTGCCAGCAGTTTCCAGGGAATAGGGCACTCCCTTTACGAGCAGTACTTC
TRBD1	TRBJ2-5	TRBV15	-	CATRDRAFTRETQYF	TGTGCCACAAGAGACAGGGCCTTTACTCGTGAGACCCAGTACTTC
-	TRBJ2-3	TRBV5-5	few	CASSPSWGYTSPDTQYF	TGTGCCAGCAGCCCCTCCTGGGGCTATACCTCCCCAGATACGCAGTATTTT
-	TRBJ1-1	TRBV5-1	-	CASSQDVHPNTEAFF	TGCGCCAGCAGCCAGGATGTCCACCCGAACACTGAAGCTTTCTTT
-	TRBJ2-5	TRBV6-5	few	CASSYSPLLGTQYF	TGTGCCAGCAGTTACTCACCTCTCCTCGGGACCCAGTACTTC
-	TRBJ1-2	TRBV29-1	-	CSVEGRFTGGYTF	TGCAGCGTTGAAGGTAGATTCACGGGGGGCTACACCTTC
TRBD2	TRBJ2-3	TRBV6-2/TRBV6-3	few	CASSYGLVSTQYF	TGTGCCAGCAGTTACGGACTAGTCAGTACGCAGTATTTT
-	TRBJ2-3	TRBV7-2	few	CASSLWGRSTDTQYF	TGTGCCAGCAGCCTCTGGGGGAGGAGCACAGATACGCAGTATTTT
-	TRBJ2-1	TRBV12-3/TRBV12-4	many	CASSRSSYNEQFF	TGTGCCAGCAGTCGAAGCTCCTACAATGAGCAGTTCTTC
-	TRBJ1-1	TRBV9	-	CASSVGETEAFF	TGTGCCAGCAGCGTAGGAGAGACTGAAGCTTTCTTT